This T cell receptor beta chain was documented in a study of blood T cell repertoires in COVID-19. Overall study: T cells, B-cell-depleted T cells, or PBMCs provided the cDNA or gDNA that served as material.

Assay: immunoSEQ multiplex PCR; the TCRdb copy retains only in-frame clones and omits some. The sample contains 150,000 to 200,000 clones, around 80% of which appear only once. Enrolled through a virtual design, the participants were between roughly 18 and 89 years of age and came from fewer than 30 US areas. Participant-given clinical history determined each cohort assignment. Material: PBMCs or T cells enriched from blood (not recorded which). The clonotype comes from a woman aged 45-65 years who had recovered from COVID-19.

The CDR3 spells CASSPLVRSSYNSPLHF. The CDR3, as DNA: TGTGCCAGCAGCCCCCTCGTCCGGAGCTCCTATAATTCACCCCTCCACTTT. This chain joins TRBV28 and TRBJ1-6; no clear D gene. This CDR3 is built from 17 residues. Trimming stripped 6 bases from V and 0 bases from J, with 15 bases between. Germline lookup yields CDR1 MDHEN and CDR2 SYDVKM.